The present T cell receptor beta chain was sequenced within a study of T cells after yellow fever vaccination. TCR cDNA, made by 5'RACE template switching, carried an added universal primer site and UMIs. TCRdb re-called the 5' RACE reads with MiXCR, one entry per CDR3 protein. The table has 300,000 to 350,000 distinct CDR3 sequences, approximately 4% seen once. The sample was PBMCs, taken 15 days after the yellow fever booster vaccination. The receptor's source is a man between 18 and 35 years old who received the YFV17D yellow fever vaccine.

The CDR3 DNA reads TGTGCCAGTAGTATTTGGACAGGGGATAATCAGCCCCAGCATTTT. This translates into CASSIWTGDNQPQHF. The J gene is TRBJ1-5, the V gene TRBV19; 9 nucleotides align to TRBD1. CDR1 and CDR2 from the germline V gene are LNHDA and SQIVND (reference sequence). V gave up 3 bases and J gave up 4 bases; unmatched junction bases: 4. The CDR3 loop spans 15 amino acids.